The T cell receptor beta chain described here comes from a study of shared clonotypes between healthy human individuals. Study context: Donors consisted of a couple of women and a few men between 18 and 49. General study points: Non-shared clonotypes displayed generation probabilities falling below those of clonotypes present in all four donors. Rarefaction showed that sequencing of sorted subsets was incomplete (despite large depth).

Over several immunoSEQ plates, each subset's genomic DNA was distributed in even portions. Data came from immunoSEQ multiplex PCR; TCRdb stores just in-frame clones and leaves some out. The sample has around 1.9 million clones; 93% are singletons. As to this clone: What it recognizes is unknown.

V dropped 1 base and J dropped 0 bases, with 9 bases sitting between them. The CDR3 runs 15 residues. The germline gives CDR1 LGHNA, CDR2 YSLEER. CD8 cells regarded as naive lacked CD45RO, were positively chosen for CCR7, and omitted terminally differentiated effector memory CD45RA+ cells. The material sequenced was naive CD8+ T cells from PBMCs. This chain uses TRBV4-3 with TRBJ1-1; tentative D call: TRBD1 (5 bases). The receptor's source is a young man in good health. Some clones in this sample may be carry-over from other donors' samples. DNA of the CDR3: TGCGCCAGCAGCCAAGTTATGGGGGTGAACACTGAAGCTTTCTTT. This translates into CASSQVMGVNTEAFF.